The sequence of this T cell receptor (beta chain) was determined in a study of blood T cells in healthy people across ages. Study context: Researchers report that template switching captured about one barcoded beta molecule per two T cells.

Turning to this clonotype: The antigen remains undetermined.

Alongside a J-beta primer mix, a sample-barcoded 5' primer served in a second PCR lasting about 6 to 12 cycles. One entry per CDR3 protein results from TCRdb running MiXCR on the 5' RACE reads. The sample lists 650,000 to 800,000 distinct CDR3 sequences, 52% seen once, with approximately 13% in the top ten. Points from the study as a whole: Age showed a roughly linear inverse relationship with TCR beta diversity per million T cells. Researchers said unsorted PBMCs prevented a conclusive naive versus antigen-experienced comparison.

Input material: blood. The TCR was taken from a woman of 80 years or more in good health.

The DNA of the CDR3 is TGCAGTGCTAGAGTAGCGGGGGGTAGCTCCTACAATGAGCAGTTCTTC. Translating gives CSARVAGGSSYNEQFF. J is TRBJ2-1 and V is TRBV20-1; TRBD2 matches 10 bases. The CDR3 has 16 amino acids. The ends lost 1 base at V and 0 bases at J; junction bases unmatched: 3. The germline V gene encodes CDR1 DFQATT and CDR2 SNEGSKA (reference sequence).